The rows below give T cell receptor beta chains drawn from one sample of a study of blood T cell repertoires in COVID-19. Generated by immunoSEQ multiplex PCR, the TCRdb table keeps only in-frame clones and is missing some. Among about 440,000 clones listed, about 89% were seen once. The source material was peripheral blood. The receptors here all came from a woman in her 30s with acute or convalescent COVID-19. CDR3s include the opening cysteine and the closing phenylalanine or tryptophan. The order of the fields is V gene, J gene, CDR3 length, D gene, clone size, CDR3 DNA, CDR3 protein. A D gene is named only where the DNA matches it firmly. Only some rows state a clone size, as once, few, many or a class for expanded clones.

v_call: TRBV5-6
j_call: TRBJ1-1
cdr3_length: 16
d_call: TRBD1
clone_size: -
cdr3_nt: TGTGCCAGCAGCCAAATGGGACAGGGCCTTTATACTGAAGCTTTCTTT
cdr3_aa: CASSQMGQGLYTEAFF

v_call: TRBV5-6
j_call: TRBJ1-4
cdr3_length: 15
d_call: -
clone_size: -
cdr3_nt: TGTGCCAGCAGCTTGTGGGTGAGGACTAATGAAAAACTGTTTTTT
cdr3_aa: CASSLWVRTNEKLFF

v_call: TRBV6-2/TRBV6-3
j_call: TRBJ2-7
cdr3_length: 13
d_call: -
clone_size: -
cdr3_nt: TGTGCCAGCAGTTACTTTACTAGTGCCGAGCAGTACTTC
cdr3_aa: CASSYFTSAEQYF

v_call: TRBV5-4
j_call: TRBJ2-1
cdr3_length: 16
d_call: TRBD2
clone_size: -
cdr3_nt: TGTGCCAGCAGCTCAGGGCGTGGGGGGGATGGAAATGAGCAGTTCTTC
cdr3_aa: CASSSGRGGDGNEQFF

v_call: TRBV6-5
j_call: TRBJ1-5
cdr3_length: 13
d_call: TRBD1
clone_size: -
cdr3_nt: TGTGCCAGCAGCCCAGGGGGGTATCAGCCCCAGCATTTT
cdr3_aa: CASSPGGYQPQHF

v_call: TRBV24-1
j_call: TRBJ2-3
cdr3_length: 15
d_call: TRBD2
clone_size: -
cdr3_nt: TGTGCCACCAGTGAGAAGCGGGGGGTTGGAGATACGCAGTATTTT
cdr3_aa: CATSEKRGVGDTQYF

v_call: TRBV2
j_call: TRBJ2-4
cdr3_length: 14
d_call: -
clone_size: -
cdr3_nt: TGTGCCAGCAGTGAAGGGGGGCCCAAAAACATTCAGTACTTC
cdr3_aa: CASSEGGPKNIQYF

v_call: TRBV11-2
j_call: TRBJ1-3
cdr3_length: 17
d_call: -
clone_size: once
cdr3_nt: TGTGCCAGCAGCTTAGATCGAAGGGGCAGCTCTGGAAACACCATATATTTT
cdr3_aa: CASSLDRRGSSGNTIYF

v_call: TRBV5-8
j_call: TRBJ2-6
cdr3_length: 18
d_call: -
clone_size: -
cdr3_nt: TGTGCCAGCAGCTTACTTCAGGAAACCGGCTCTGGGGCCAACGTCCTGACTTTC
cdr3_aa: CASSLLQETGSGANVLTF

v_call: TRBV24-1
j_call: TRBJ2-5
cdr3_length: 12
d_call: -
clone_size: -
cdr3_nt: TGTGCCACCAGTTCTGGCCAGGGGACCCAGTACTTC
cdr3_aa: CATSSGQGTQYF

v_call: TRBV28
j_call: TRBJ2-1
cdr3_length: 11
d_call: -
clone_size: -
cdr3_nt: TGTGCCAGCTGGCGGGGTAATGAGCAGTTCTTC
cdr3_aa: CASWRGNEQFF

v_call: TRBV29-1
j_call: TRBJ1-2
cdr3_length: 12
d_call: -
clone_size: -
cdr3_nt: TGCAGCGTTAATCAGGATTACTATGGCTACACCTTC
cdr3_aa: CSVNQDYYGYTF

v_call: TRBV3-1/TRBV3-2
j_call: TRBJ1-2
cdr3_length: 14
d_call: -
clone_size: once
cdr3_nt: TGTGCCAGCAGCCAAGATCAGGTGTTCGATGGCTACACCTTC
cdr3_aa: CASSQDQVFDGYTF

v_call: TRBV20-1
j_call: TRBJ1-2
cdr3_length: 11
d_call: -
clone_size: -
cdr3_nt: TGCAGTGCTAGCCGGAGGTATGGCTACACCTTC
cdr3_aa: CSASRRYGYTF

v_call: TRBV27
j_call: TRBJ1-3
cdr3_length: 15
d_call: -
clone_size: -
cdr3_nt: TGTGCCAGCAGTTTGAGCGTCAACTCTGGAAACACCATATATTTT
cdr3_aa: CASSLSVNSGNTIYF

v_call: TRBV5-1
j_call: TRBJ2-3
cdr3_length: 15
d_call: -
clone_size: -
cdr3_nt: TGCGCCAGCAGCCAGAATGGCAGGGCAGCAGATACGCAGTATTTT
cdr3_aa: CASSQNGRAADTQYF

v_call: TRBV7-3
j_call: TRBJ1-5
cdr3_length: 13
d_call: -
clone_size: -
cdr3_nt: TGTGCCAGCAGCTTAGACAGAGATCAGCCCCAGCATTTT
cdr3_aa: CASSLDRDQPQHF

v_call: TRBV4-1
j_call: TRBJ2-1
cdr3_length: 17
d_call: -
clone_size: -
cdr3_nt: TGCGCCAGCAGCCAAGCCCCTGCCAGGGTCCCCCACAATGAGCAGTTCTTC
cdr3_aa: CASSQAPARVPHNEQFF

v_call: TRBV7-8
j_call: TRBJ2-1
cdr3_length: 14
d_call: -
clone_size: once
cdr3_nt: TGTGCCAGCAGCTTAGGGACTCTCTACAATGAGCAGTTCTTC
cdr3_aa: CASSLGTLYNEQFF

v_call: TRBV27
j_call: TRBJ2-3
cdr3_length: 14
d_call: TRBD1
clone_size: -
cdr3_nt: TGTGCCAGCAGTCCGACAGGGGGCACAGATACGCAGTATTTT
cdr3_aa: CASSPTGGTDTQYF

v_call: TRBV5-1
j_call: TRBJ2-1
cdr3_length: 13
d_call: -
clone_size: -
cdr3_nt: TGCGCCAGCAGCGCTGACAGCTACAATGAGCAGTTCTTC
cdr3_aa: CASSADSYNEQFF

v_call: TRBV29-1
j_call: TRBJ1-2
cdr3_length: 13
d_call: -
clone_size: -
cdr3_nt: TGCAGCGTGTCGGACAGCCCAAACTATGGCTACACCTTC
cdr3_aa: CSVSDSPNYGYTF

v_call: TRBV5-6
j_call: TRBJ2-3
cdr3_length: 13
d_call: -
clone_size: -
cdr3_nt: TGTGCCAGCAGCTTGGCACAGACAGATACGCAGTATTTT
cdr3_aa: CASSLAQTDTQYF

v_call: TRBV5-6
j_call: TRBJ2-2
cdr3_length: 16
d_call: TRBD2
clone_size: -
cdr3_nt: TGTGCCAGCAGCTTCTTCAGCGGGGGGTTTACCGGGGAGCTGTTTTTT
cdr3_aa: CASSFFSGGFTGELFF

v_call: TRBV7-6
j_call: TRBJ2-1
cdr3_length: 16
d_call: TRBD1
clone_size: -
cdr3_nt: TGTGCCAGCTTGGGGACAGGGGGCTTATCCTACAATGAGCAGTTCTTC
cdr3_aa: CASLGTGGLSYNEQFF

v_call: TRBV2
j_call: TRBJ1-1
cdr3_length: 13
d_call: TRBD1
clone_size: -
cdr3_nt: TGTGCCAGCGCAGGACAGGGAGGCACTGAAGCTTTCTTT
cdr3_aa: CASAGQGGTEAFF

v_call: TRBV28
j_call: TRBJ1-5
cdr3_length: 15
d_call: -
clone_size: few
cdr3_nt: TGTGCCAGCAGCCCTACGGGTTATAGCAATCAGCCCCAGCATTTT
cdr3_aa: CASSPTGYSNQPQHF

v_call: TRBV5-1
j_call: TRBJ1-4
cdr3_length: 15
d_call: -
clone_size: -
cdr3_nt: TGCGCCAGCAGCTTAACAGGGAAAACTAATGAAAAACTGTTTTTT
cdr3_aa: CASSLTGKTNEKLFF

v_call: TRBV29-1
j_call: TRBJ2-2
cdr3_length: 15
d_call: TRBD1
clone_size: -
cdr3_nt: TGCAGCGTTGAAGATACAGGGGCCAAGACCGGGGAGCTGTTTTTT
cdr3_aa: CSVEDTGAKTGELFF

v_call: TRBV28
j_call: TRBJ1-1
cdr3_length: 16
d_call: TRBD1
clone_size: -
cdr3_nt: TGTGCCAGCAGTTTGAGACAGGGCAGGGGGAACACTGAAGCTTTCTTT
cdr3_aa: CASSLRQGRGNTEAFF

v_call: TRBV5-4
j_call: TRBJ1-2
cdr3_length: 13
d_call: TRBD1
clone_size: -
cdr3_nt: TGTGCCAGCAGCTTGGACAGGGGCGGCGGCTACACCTTC
cdr3_aa: CASSLDRGGGYTF

v_call: TRBV2
j_call: TRBJ2-3
cdr3_length: 17
d_call: TRBD2
clone_size: -
cdr3_nt: TGTGCCAGCACTGCTCCTTTAGCGGGGGCCTTCACAGATACGCAGTATTTT
cdr3_aa: CASTAPLAGAFTDTQYF

v_call: TRBV20-1
j_call: TRBJ2-4
cdr3_length: 13
d_call: -
clone_size: -
cdr3_nt: TGCAGTGCTAGTGGGCAGGTAGAAAACATTCAGTACTTC
cdr3_aa: CSASGQVENIQYF

v_call: TRBV7-3
j_call: TRBJ2-7
cdr3_length: 13
d_call: -
clone_size: -
cdr3_nt: TGTGCCAGCAGAAACAGCAGCTCCTACGAGCAGTACTTC
cdr3_aa: CASRNSSSYEQYF

v_call: TRBV4-1
j_call: TRBJ2-5
cdr3_length: 15
d_call: -
clone_size: -
cdr3_nt: TGCGCCAGCAGCCAAGTTTATACAGGGATCGAGACCCAGTACTTC
cdr3_aa: CASSQVYTGIETQYF

v_call: TRBV28
j_call: TRBJ1-3
cdr3_length: 15
d_call: -
clone_size: -
cdr3_nt: TGTGCCAGCAGTACGGGGGGGAGCTCTGGAAACACCATATATTTT
cdr3_aa: CASSTGGSSGNTIYF

v_call: TRBV19
j_call: TRBJ1-2
cdr3_length: 14
d_call: -
clone_size: few
cdr3_nt: TGTGCCAGTAGTACGTCAAGCCTTACGAATGGCTACACCTTC
cdr3_aa: CASSTSSLTNGYTF

v_call: TRBV2
j_call: TRBJ1-1
cdr3_length: 15
d_call: TRBD1
clone_size: -
cdr3_nt: TGTGCCAGCAGTGAAAAAGGACAGGGTTTCATTGAAGCTTTCTTT
cdr3_aa: CASSEKGQGFIEAFF

v_call: TRBV11-2
j_call: TRBJ1-4
cdr3_length: 15
d_call: TRBD1
clone_size: -
cdr3_nt: TGTGCCAGCAGCTTAGACGGGACAGTAAATGAAAAACTGTTTTTT
cdr3_aa: CASSLDGTVNEKLFF

v_call: TRBV12-5
j_call: TRBJ1-1
cdr3_length: 15
d_call: -
clone_size: -
cdr3_nt: TGTGCTAGTGGTTTGGACAGTTTTCCGTCCACTGAAGCTTTCTTT
cdr3_aa: CASGLDSFPSTEAFF

v_call: TRBV18
j_call: TRBJ1-4
cdr3_length: 13
d_call: -
clone_size: once
cdr3_nt: TGTGCCAGCTCAAACAATCTCGGGGAAAAACTGTTTTTT
cdr3_aa: CASSNNLGEKLFF

v_call: TRBV3-1/TRBV3-2
j_call: TRBJ1-4
cdr3_length: 14
d_call: -
clone_size: -
cdr3_nt: TGTGCCAGCAGCCGAGACAGATACAATGAAAAACTGTTTTTT
cdr3_aa: CASSRDRYNEKLFF

v_call: TRBV27
j_call: TRBJ2-5
cdr3_length: 16
d_call: -
clone_size: -
cdr3_nt: TGTGCCAGCAGCTCTATCAGGACAGTTAGGGGAGAGACCCAGTACTTC
cdr3_aa: CASSSIRTVRGETQYF

v_call: TRBV24-1
j_call: TRBJ1-1
cdr3_length: 13
d_call: TRBD1
clone_size: -
cdr3_nt: TGTGCCACTCAGGACAGGGCCAACACTGAAGCTTTCTTT
cdr3_aa: CATQDRANTEAFF

v_call: TRBV4-1
j_call: TRBJ2-5
cdr3_length: 15
d_call: TRBD1
clone_size: -
cdr3_nt: TGCGCCAGCAGCCAACCGGACAGGGACCAAGAGACCCAGTACTTC
cdr3_aa: CASSQPDRDQETQYF

v_call: TRBV6-6
j_call: TRBJ2-3
cdr3_length: 13
d_call: -
clone_size: -
cdr3_nt: TGTGCCAGCACTAAGGCGGGGACAGATACGCAGTATTTT
cdr3_aa: CASTKAGTDTQYF

v_call: TRBV2
j_call: TRBJ1-4
cdr3_length: 14
d_call: -
clone_size: -
cdr3_nt: TGTGCCAGCAGTGACAGGGGAGTATCCGAAAAACTGTTTTTT
cdr3_aa: CASSDRGVSEKLFF

v_call: TRBV3-1/TRBV3-2
j_call: TRBJ1-1
cdr3_length: 15
d_call: TRBD1
clone_size: -
cdr3_nt: TGTGCCAGCAGCCAAGTGGACAGGGGGAACACTGAAGCTTTCTTT
cdr3_aa: CASSQVDRGNTEAFF

v_call: TRBV10-1
j_call: TRBJ2-3
cdr3_length: 13
d_call: TRBD1
clone_size: once
cdr3_nt: TGCGCCAGCTCGGGACAGGGCACAGATACGCAGTATTTT
cdr3_aa: CASSGQGTDTQYF

v_call: TRBV5-1
j_call: TRBJ1-2
cdr3_length: 16
d_call: -
clone_size: -
cdr3_nt: TGCGCCAGCAGCTTGGCCATCGGACAGACTAACTATGGCTACACCTTC
cdr3_aa: CASSLAIGQTNYGYTF

v_call: TRBV29-1
j_call: TRBJ1-2
cdr3_length: 13
d_call: TRBD1
clone_size: -
cdr3_nt: TGCAGCGTAACGGGACAGGGGGCCGGTGGCTACACCTTC
cdr3_aa: CSVTGQGAGGYTF

v_call: TRBV5-6
j_call: TRBJ2-3
cdr3_length: 11
d_call: -
clone_size: -
cdr3_nt: TGTGCCAGCAGCTTCGGGGTTGGGCAGTATTTT
cdr3_aa: CASSFGVGQYF

v_call: TRBV29-1
j_call: TRBJ2-5
cdr3_length: 14
d_call: -
clone_size: -
cdr3_nt: TGCAGCGTTACGGCCGGGACAACCAAAGAGACCCAGTACTTC
cdr3_aa: CSVTAGTTKETQYF

v_call: TRBV18
j_call: TRBJ2-5
cdr3_length: 15
d_call: TRBD1
clone_size: -
cdr3_nt: TGTGCCAGCTCACCAGGGCACAGGGGGGAAGAGACCCAGTACTTC
cdr3_aa: CASSPGHRGEETQYF

v_call: TRBV9
j_call: TRBJ1-5
cdr3_length: 15
d_call: -
clone_size: -
cdr3_nt: TGTGCCAGCAGCGTAGGACTTGAAGCCAATCAGCCCCAGCATTTT
cdr3_aa: CASSVGLEANQPQHF